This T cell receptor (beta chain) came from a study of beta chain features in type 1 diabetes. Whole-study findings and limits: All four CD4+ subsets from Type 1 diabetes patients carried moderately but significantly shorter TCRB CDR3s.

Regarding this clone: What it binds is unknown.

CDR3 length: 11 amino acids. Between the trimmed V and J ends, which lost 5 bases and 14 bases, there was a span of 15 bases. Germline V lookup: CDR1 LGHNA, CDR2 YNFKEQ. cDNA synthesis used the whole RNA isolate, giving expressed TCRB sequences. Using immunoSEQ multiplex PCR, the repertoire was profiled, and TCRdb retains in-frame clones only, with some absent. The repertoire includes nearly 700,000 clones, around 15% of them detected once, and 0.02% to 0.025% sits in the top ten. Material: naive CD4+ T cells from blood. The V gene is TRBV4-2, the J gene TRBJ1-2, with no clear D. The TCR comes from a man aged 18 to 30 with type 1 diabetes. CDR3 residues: CASSLDVGFTF. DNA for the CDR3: TGTGCCAGCAGCTTGGACGTTGGGTTTACCTTC.